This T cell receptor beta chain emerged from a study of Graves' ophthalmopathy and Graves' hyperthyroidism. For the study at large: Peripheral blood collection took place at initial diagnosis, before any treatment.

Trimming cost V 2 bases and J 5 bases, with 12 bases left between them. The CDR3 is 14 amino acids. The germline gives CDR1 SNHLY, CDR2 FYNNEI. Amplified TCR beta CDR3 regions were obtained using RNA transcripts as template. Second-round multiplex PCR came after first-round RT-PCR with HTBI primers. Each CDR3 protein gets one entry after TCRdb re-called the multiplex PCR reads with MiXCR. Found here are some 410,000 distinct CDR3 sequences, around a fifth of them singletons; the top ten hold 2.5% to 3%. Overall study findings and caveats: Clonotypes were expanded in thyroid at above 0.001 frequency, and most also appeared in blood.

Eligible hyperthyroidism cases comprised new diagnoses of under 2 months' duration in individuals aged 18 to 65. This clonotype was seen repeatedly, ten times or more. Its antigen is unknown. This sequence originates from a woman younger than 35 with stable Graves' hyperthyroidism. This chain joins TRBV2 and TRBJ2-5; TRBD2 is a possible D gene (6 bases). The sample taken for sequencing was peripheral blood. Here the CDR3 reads CASSERSGRETQYF. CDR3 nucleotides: TGTGCCAGCAGTGAACGAAGTGGGAGGGAGACCCAGTACTTC.